These 11 T cell receptor beta chains were sequenced from one sample in a study of radiotherapy plus CTLA-4 blockade in lung cancer. Some clones are missing from TCRdb's copy, which holds only in-frame ones; the method was immunoSEQ multiplex PCR. The sample records 100,000 to 150,000 clones, more than 80% being singletons. The input for sequencing was peripheral blood, taken from a patient treated with radiotherapy plus ipilimumab. The origin of the receptors is a human donor with non-small cell lung cancer that progressed on radiotherapy plus ipilimumab.

This chain connects TRBV10-2 to TRBJ2-2; 9 bases align to TRBD2. The germline V gene encodes CDR1 WSHSY and CDR2 SAAADI. The CDR3 has 15 amino acids. The J segment lost 4 bases and the V segment lost 6 bases, leaving 6 bases of the junction unmatched. The CDR3 DNA follows: TGCGCCAGCAGGGGACTAGCTACCAGCACCGGGGAGCTGTTTTTT. Translating gives CASRGLATSTGELFF.

The rearrangement links TRBV18 to TRBJ2-4, with D possibly being TRBD1 (5 bases). Germline loops: CDR1 KGHSH, CDR2 LQKENI. This CDR3 comprises 13 residues. Between the trimmed V and J ends, which lost 3 bases and 9 bases, there was a span of 12 bases. CDR3 amino acids: CASSPEQGGIQYF. The CDR3 DNA reads TGTGCCAGCTCACCCGAGCAGGGTGGCATTCAGTACTTC.

The genes are TRBV6-1 and TRBJ1-1; no firm D call. The V gene's germline CDR1 is MNHNS and CDR2 SASEGT. The germline V and J ends were trimmed by 7 bases and 2 bases, with 8 bases remaining between them. The CDR3 sequence is 12 residues long. The CDR3 DNA sequence: TGTGCCAGCAACAACAGAAACACTGAAGCTTTCTTT. Translating it yields CASNNRNTEAFF.

The genes are TRBV12-2 and TRBJ2-3; the D call in the table, TRBD2, was not verified against the DNA. TRBV12-2 constitutes a pseudogene. There are 19 residues in the CDR3. The CDR3 DNA reads TGTGCAAGTCGCTTAGACTGTAGCGGGAGAGGCCCTAGCACAGATACGCAGTATTTT. Encoded protein: CASRLDCSGRGPSTDTQYF.

The rearrangement joins TRBV9 to TRBJ2-7; 11 nucleotides align to TRBD2. Germline-derived CDR1 and CDR2 are SGDLS and YYNGEE. The CDR3 is 13 residues long. Unmatched junction bases numbered 3, after V lost 3 bases and J lost 7 bases. CDR3 sequence: CASSGSGRGEQYF. In DNA form, the CDR3 reads TGTGCCAGCAGCGGTAGCGGGAGGGGGGAGCAGTACTTC.

This rearrangement joins TRBV6-4 to TRBJ1-4; 7 nucleotides agree with TRBD1. This CDR3 has 17 residues. In germline, CDR1 is MRHNA, CDR2 SNTAGT. With 0 bases clipped from V and 8 bases from J, the junction kept 12 bases outside the gene matches. The CDR3 protein is CASSDSWTGTAREKLFF. CDR3 in DNA: TGTGCCAGCAGTGACTCGTGGACCGGGACAGCAAGGGAAAAACTGTTTTTT.

The V and J genes are TRBV18 and TRBJ2-5; 7 bases map to TRBD1. V dropped 4 bases and J dropped 5; count of bases not matched to a gene: 10. CDR1 is KGHSH and CDR2 is LQKENI in the germline V gene. The CDR3 is made up of 15 amino acids. Here the CDR3 reads CASSRTTGPGETQYF. In DNA form, the CDR3 reads TGTGCCAGCTCACGGACGACAGGGCCCGGGGAGACCCAGTACTTC. Supplemented by reference TRBV18 and TRBJ2-5, the full variable domain reads NAGVMQNPRHLVRRRGQEARLRCSPMKGHSHVYWYRQLPEEGLKFMVYLQKENIIDESGMPKERFSAEFPKEGPSILRIQQVVRGDSAAYFCASSRTTGPGETQYFGPGTRLLVL.

The sample holds one count of this clone. The V call is TRBV5-1, the J call TRBJ2-1; the D gene is possibly TRBD1 (5 bases). Trimming took off 0 bases at V and 1 base at J, with 8 bases between the two ends. The CDR3 has 15 amino acids. Germline V lookup: CDR1 SGHRS, CDR2 YFSETQ. Here the CDR3 DNA reads TGCGCCAGCAGCTTGGGACAGACATCCTACAATGAGCAGTTCTTC. This sequence encodes CASSLGQTSYNEQFF.

The chain is built from TRBV5-1 and TRBJ2-1, with D possibly TRBD2 on 5 matching bases. This CDR3 contains 16 residues. The V gene lost 7 bases and the J gene lost 1 base, with 18 bases spanning the gap. Per germline, CDR1 SGHRS and CDR2 YFSETQ. DNA of the CDR3: TGCGCCAGCGGAGTGTTAGGGAGCGGATCCTACAATGAGCAGTTCTTC. It yields the protein CASGVLGSGSYNEQFF.

CDR3 in DNA: TGTGCCAGCAGTGAAAGGAAGAACTACGAGCAGTACTTC. As protein: CASSERKNYEQYF. The rearrangement uses TRBV6-1 and TRBJ2-5, with D hard to call. The J call is in doubt because the DNA end fits TRBJ2-7 better. The CDR3 loop spans 13 amino acids. Germline V gene data show CDR1 as MNHNS and CDR2 as SASEGT.

J is TRBJ2-5 and V is TRBV19; 10 bases align to TRBD2. V was pared by 3 bases and J by 2 bases, with 15 bases of the junction left unmatched. The V gene's germline CDR1 is LNHDA and CDR2 SQIVND (reference sequence). The CDR3 length is 19 residues. This CDR3 reads CASSILPTSGIATQETQYF. The CDR3 DNA reads as TGTGCCAGTAGTATCCTCCCTACTAGCGGGATAGCGACTCAAGAGACCCAGTACTTC.